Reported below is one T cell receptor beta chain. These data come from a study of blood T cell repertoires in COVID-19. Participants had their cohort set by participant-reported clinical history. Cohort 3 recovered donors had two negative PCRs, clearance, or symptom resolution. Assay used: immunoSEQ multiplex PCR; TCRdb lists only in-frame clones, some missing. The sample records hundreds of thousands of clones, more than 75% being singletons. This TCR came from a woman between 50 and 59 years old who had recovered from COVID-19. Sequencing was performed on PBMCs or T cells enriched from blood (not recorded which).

The CDR3 DNA follows: TGCGCCAGCGGAGGAACTGGGGGCAATCAGCCCCAGCATTTT. Amino acid sequence: CASGGTGGNQPQHF. The chain recombines TRBV10-2 with TRBJ1-5; D is ambiguous. The V gene's germline CDR1 is WSHSY and CDR2 SAAADI. The CDR3 has 14 amino acids. The ends were cut back, 8 bases at V and 2 bases at J, with 13 bases in the middle.